A selection of T cell receptor beta chains follows, all from one sample in a study of human T cells and chemical hapten exposure. TCRdb analysed the RACE reads with MiXCR anew, one entry per CDR3 protein. This sample has 130,000 or so distinct CDR3 sequences, with approximately 10% found just once. Sequencing was done on a sample of whole blood. The receptors here all came from a male donor in good health. Some clones in this sample may be carry-over from other donors' samples. CDR3s include the opening cysteine and the closing phenylalanine or tryptophan. The D gene is left open where the match is weak. Clone size, where shown, is once, few, many, or a class for clones that have expanded.

>TRBD1|TRBV28|many|TRBJ2-1
TGTGCCAGCAGCTCAATCCCGGACAGGGCTAATGAGCAGTTCTTC
CASSSIPDRANEQFF
>NA|TRBV5-6|few|TRBJ2-7
TGTGCCAGCAGCTTCGGTAGCGGATCCTACGAGCAGTACTTC
CASSFGSGSYEQYF
>TRBD2|TRBV7-6|many|TRBJ2-1
TGTGCCAGCAGCCGACTAGCGGGATCCTACAATGAGCAGTTCTTC
CASSRLAGSYNEQFF
>NA|TRBV7-2|NA|TRBJ2-2
TGTGCCAGCAGCCCCACCCCGAACACCGGGGAGCTGTTTTTT
CASSPTPNTGELFF
>NA|TRBV12-3/TRBV12-4|few|TRBJ1-5
TGTGCCAGCACCCTTAATAGCAATCAGCCCCAGCATTTT
CASTLNSNQPQHF
>NA|TRBV20-1|many|TRBJ2-1
TGCAGTGCTAGTAGTCCGTTCGGTAGTGAGCAGTTCTTC
CSASSPFGSEQFF
>TRBD2|TRBV20-1|NA|TRBJ2-1
TGCAGTGCTAGAGGGACTAGCGGGATCTCCTACAATGAGCAGTTCTTC
CSARGTSGISYNEQFF
>TRBD1|TRBV4-3|many|TRBJ1-6
TGCGCCAGCAGCCAAGAGAGGGGGCCAAGCAATTCACCCCTCCACTTT
CASSQERGPSNSPLHF
>NA|TRBV6-5|many|TRBJ1-5
TGTGCCAGCAGCGAATCTCACAGGGAAAATCAGCCCCAGCATTTT
CASSESHRENQPQHF
>NA|TRBV30|few|TRBJ1-5
TGTGCCTGGAGTAAGCGGGACACCTATAGCAATCAGCCCCAGCATTTT
CAWSKRDTYSNQPQHF
>NA|TRBV9|few|TRBJ2-7
TGTGCCAGCAGCCCTACGGGACATCCGGGCGGGAACGAGCAGTACTTC
CASSPTGHPGGNEQYF
>TRBD2|TRBV11-2|many|TRBJ2-1
TGTGCCAGCAGTACCTCTAGCGGCTACAATGAGCAGTTCTTC
CASSTSSGYNEQFF
>TRBD1|TRBV28|few|TRBJ1-1
TGTGCCAGCAGTTTTTTACTGAGGGGGCGGGACACTGAAGCTTTCTTT
CASSFLLRGRDTEAFF
>NA|TRBV11-2|few|TRBJ2-7
TGTGCCAGCAGCTTAGTACTTGCCAGGGGTACCTACGAGCAGTACTTC
CASSLVLARGTYEQYF
>NA|TRBV7-9|NA|TRBJ2-1
TGTGCCAGCAGCTCTCAGGGGCCCCCCTCCTACAATGAGCAGTTCTTC
CASSSQGPPSYNEQFF
>NA|TRBV4-3|NA|TRBJ1-1
TGCGCCAGCAGCCAAGTAGTTCGCCACACTGAAGCTTTCTTT
CASSQVVRHTEAFF
>TRBD2|TRBV9|NA|TRBJ2-2
TGTGCCAGCAGCACCTCCTCCTTCGGGGGGGAAAACACCGGGGAGCTGTTTTTT
CASSTSSFGGENTGELFF
>TRBD2|TRBV19|NA|TRBJ2-1
TGTGCCAGTAGTAAAAGCGGGGGGGACAATGAGCAGTTCTTC
CASSKSGGDNEQFF
>NA|TRBV25-1|NA|TRBJ2-5
TGTGCCAGCAGTGATCTTGAGACCCAGTACTTC
CASSDLETQYF
>TRBD1|TRBV11-2|NA|TRBJ1-6
TGTGCCAGCAGCTTGACAGGGTCAGCGCTCCACTTT
CASSLTGSALHF
>TRBD2|TRBV20-1|many|TRBJ2-5
TGCAGTGCTAGACCTTTACTAGCGGGGGACCAAGAGACCCAGTACTTC
CSARPLLAGDQETQYF
>TRBD2|TRBV12-3/TRBV12-4|few|TRBJ2-3
TGTGCCAGCAGTTTAGAGTCTAGCGGGGCAGGGAACCCAGATACGCAGTATTTT
CASSLESSGAGNPDTQYF
>NA|TRBV5-5|few|TRBJ1-1
TGTGCCAGCAGCGTCTTCATAACGGCGAACACTGAAGCTTTCTTT
CASSVFITANTEAFF
>NA|TRBV24-1|many|TRBJ2-1
TGTGCCACCAGTGTGGGGGGAAGCAATTACAATGAGCAGTTCTTC
CATSVGGSNYNEQFF
>NA|TRBV18|many|TRBJ2-7
TGTGCCAGCTCCCACGGAGGCGAAAACTACGAGCAGTACTTC
CASSHGGENYEQYF
>NA|TRBV2|NA|TRBJ2-1
TGTGCCAGCAGGGACTTGAGCTCCTACAATGAGCAGTTCTTC
CASRDLSSYNEQFF
>TRBD2|TRBV7-2|NA|TRBJ2-1
TGTGCCAGCAGCTTAGTATCTAGCGGGCTCTCCTACAATGAGCAGTTCTTC
CASSLVSSGLSYNEQFF
>TRBD2|TRBV20-1|few|TRBJ2-5
TGCAGTGCTAGAGATGCGGGGGGGGAGACCCAGTACTTC
CSARDAGGETQYF